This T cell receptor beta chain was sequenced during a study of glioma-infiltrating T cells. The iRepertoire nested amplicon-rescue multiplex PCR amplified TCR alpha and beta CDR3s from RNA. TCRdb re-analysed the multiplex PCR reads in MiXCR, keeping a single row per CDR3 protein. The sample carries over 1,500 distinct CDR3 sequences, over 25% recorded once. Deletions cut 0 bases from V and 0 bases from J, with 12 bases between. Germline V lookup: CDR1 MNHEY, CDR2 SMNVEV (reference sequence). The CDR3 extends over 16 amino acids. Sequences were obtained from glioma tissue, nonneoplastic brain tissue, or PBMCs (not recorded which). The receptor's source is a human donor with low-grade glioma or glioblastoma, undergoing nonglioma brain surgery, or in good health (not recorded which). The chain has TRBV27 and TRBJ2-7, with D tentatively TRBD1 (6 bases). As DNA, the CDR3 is TGTGCCAGCAGTTTATCGATAAAGACAGGCTCCTACGAGCAGTACTTC. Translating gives CASSLSIKTGSYEQYF.